This entry lists 14 T cell receptor beta chains sequenced from one sample in a study of PD-L1 blockade in urothelial cancer. Using immunoSEQ multiplex PCR, the repertoire was profiled, and TCRdb retains in-frame clones only, with some absent. This sample has 130,000 or so clones; 84% occur once, and the top ten carry about 2.9%. Specified time point: pretreatment peripheral blood. The sample was PBMCs, taken around atezolizumab (anti-PD-L1) treatment. These receptors were taken from a man aged 45-60 years with urothelial cancer.

The CDR3 DNA sequence: TGTGCCAGCAGTGACGGACTAGCGGGAGTTGGAGAGTACTTC. This gives the protein CASSDGLAGVGEYF. The chain carries TRBV6-1 and TRBJ2-7; 13 bases are a match to TRBD2. Germline V gene sequence: CDR1 MNHNS, CDR2 SASEGT. CDR3 length equals 14 residues. J was trimmed by 11 bases and V by 3 bases; bases with no gene match: 7.

The gene calls are TRBV13 and TRBJ2-1; D gene uncertain. The CDR3 contains 12 residues. The germline CDR1 and CDR2 sequences are PRHDT and FYEKMQ (reference sequence). The V end lost 0 bases, the J end lost 9 bases, and 6 bases lay between the germline ends. The CDR3 reads CASSLGLSEQFF. The CDR3 coding sequence is TGTGCCAGCAGCTTAGGCCTCAGTGAGCAGTTCTTC.

This clone has only one observation. V gene TRBV15 combines with J gene TRBJ2-6, with TRBD1 as a possible D gene (6 bases). Trimming removed 3 bases at V and 0 bases at J, with 15 bases between. There are 18 residues in the CDR3. Germline-derived CDR1 and CDR2 are LNHNV and YYDKDF (reference sequence). Here the CDR3 reads CATSSPGQISSGANVLTF. The CDR3 nucleotides are TGTGCCACCAGCAGTCCGGGACAAATAAGCTCTGGGGCCAACGTCCTGACTTTC.

The chain combines TRBV5-4 with TRBJ1-5; D perhaps matches TRBD1 (5 bases). This CDR3 contains 13 residues. Trimming removed 2 bases from V and 5 bases from J, with 8 bases in between. Germline-derived CDR1 and CDR2 are SGHNT and YYREEE (reference sequence). CDR3 sequence (DNA): TGTGCCAGCAGCTTCGACAGTGATCAGCCCCAGCATTTT. Its translation is CASSFDSDQPQHF.

The chain is built from TRBV19 and TRBJ1-1, with D possibly matching TRBD1 (5 bases). V lost 10 bases, J lost 11 bases, and 29 bases lay in between. Germline V gene sequence: CDR1 LNHDA, CDR2 SQIVND (reference sequence). CDR3 size: 15 residues. CDR3: CATQPGGVVGNAAFF. The CDR3 nucleotides read TGTGCCACCCAACCTGGGGGGGTAGTCGGTAATGCGGCTTTCTTT.

The chain joins TRBV7-6 to TRBJ2-7; TRBD2 might be the D (7 bases). Germline assignment: CDR1 SGHVS and CDR2 FNYEAQ. Between the trimmed V and J ends, which lost 1 base and 4 bases, there was a span of 11 bases. CDR3 length: 14 amino acids. For the CDR3, the DNA is TGTGCCAGCAGCTTAGGGGGAGGGGGATACGAGCAGTACTTC. Translating it yields CASSLGGGGYEQYF.

This clone has at least ten counts. The chain has TRBV6-5 and TRBJ1-4, with unresolved D. The V gene's germline CDR1 is MNHEY and CDR2 SVGAGI. The CDR3 covers 12 residues. Trimming removed 6 bases from V and 6 bases from J, with 8 bases in between. CDR3 sequence reads: CASRKGDEKLFF. CDR3 coding DNA: TGTGCCAGCAGAAAAGGAGATGAAAAACTGTTTTTT.

The V and J genes are TRBV11-2 and TRBJ2-5, with TRBD2 identical over 8 bases. V dropped 10 bases and J dropped 5; count of bases not matched to a gene: 15. This CDR3 is built from 15 residues. The germline V gene has CDR1 SGHAT and CDR2 FQNNGV. CDR3 nucleotides: TGTGCCACCACCCTCGGGGGGGAGGTTGGGGAGACCCAGTACTTC. It specifies CATTLGGEVGETQYF.

This chain joins TRBV11-2 and TRBJ2-5, with D unresolved. V gave up 3 bases and J gave up 7 bases, with 9 bases separating them. The germline V gene encodes CDR1 SGHAT and CDR2 FQNNGV. The CDR3 loop spans 12 amino acids. DNA for the CDR3: TGTGCCAGCAGCTTGGTTATGGCGACCCAGTACTTC. Translated: CASSLVMATQYF.

As for this clone: No DNA is shown, since the ends of the CDR3 on it are uncertain; the CDR3 is the one TCRdb lists. V gene TRBV21-1 combines with J gene TRBJ2-7; the table's D call, TRBD1, has no DNA check behind it. TRBV21-1 is flagged as a pseudogene. The CDR3 length is 15 residues, termini included. CDR3 residues: CASSKVGQGAHEQYF.

The chain links TRBV5-1 to TRBJ2-1, with TRBD2 identical over 7 bases. The CDR3 loop spans 17 amino acids. Per germline, CDR1 SGHRS and CDR2 YFSETQ. V lost 4 bases and J lost 0; bases outside the gene matches: 10. The CDR3 DNA reads as TGCGCCAGCAGCGAGATCGAGCGGGGCGTCTCCTACAATGAGCAGTTCTTC. Translating gives CASSEIERGVSYNEQFF.

The chain's CDR3 is CASSATGLVPLEQYF. The DNA for the CDR3 is TGTGCCAGCAGCGCGACAGGTCTGGTCCCCCTTGAGCAGTACTTC. The genes are TRBV21-1 and TRBJ2-7; the table assigns TRBD1, which was not confirmed against the DNA. TRBV21-1 is assigned pseudogene status. CDR3 length: 15 residues.

The CDR3 is CASSDFGSSGSEQFF. The CDR3 DNA reads TGCGCCAGCAGTGATTTCGGCTCTAGCGGGAGTGAGCAGTTCTTC. The chain has TRBV10-1 and TRBJ2-1, with 10 bases matching TRBD2. Germline V gene data show CDR1 as WNHNN and CDR2 as SYGVQD (reference sequence). J was trimmed by 9 bases and V by 3 bases; bases with no gene match: 8. This CDR3 comprises 15 residues.

Worth noting for this clone: The junction and the germline gene differ at one end; a read error may be behind it. The J gene is TRBJ1-1, the V gene TRBV9, with TRBD1 matching over 8 bases. This CDR3 is built from 13 residues. Per the germline V gene, CDR1 is SGDLS and CDR2 is YYNGEE. CDR3 loop: CASSERTGSEAFF. Here the CDR3 DNA reads TGTGCCAGCAGCGAAAGGACAGGGTCTGAGGCTTTCTTT.